This paragraph reports one T cell receptor (beta chain). The antigen is unknown. Using a J-beta primer mix together with a sample-barcoded 5' primer, a second PCR was run for 7 to 11 cycles. Each cDNA molecule was tagged by a template-switch adaptor with 12 random nucleotides. TCRdb recomputed calls from the 5' RACE reads with MiXCR, one row per CDR3 protein. The table has about 1.6 million distinct CDR3 sequences, about 35% seen once. The data are from a study of blood T cells in healthy people across ages. Study results and caveats: Measured against age, TCR beta diversity per million T cells decreased in a roughly linear manner.

The CDR3 has 14 amino acids. V dropped 0 bases and J dropped 4 bases, with 9 bases sitting between them. The germline V gene encodes CDR1 MGHRA and CDR2 YSYEKL. Extraction yielded at least 6 micrograms of total RNA per sample. The sequencing input was blood. This receptor was taken from a woman aged 25 to 39 in good health. This chain connects TRBV4-1 to TRBJ1-2; D may be TRBD1 (5 bases). CDR3 sequence: CASSQEGGAYGYTF. The CDR3 DNA is TGCGCCAGCAGCCAAGAGGGGGGTGCCTATGGCTACACCTTC.